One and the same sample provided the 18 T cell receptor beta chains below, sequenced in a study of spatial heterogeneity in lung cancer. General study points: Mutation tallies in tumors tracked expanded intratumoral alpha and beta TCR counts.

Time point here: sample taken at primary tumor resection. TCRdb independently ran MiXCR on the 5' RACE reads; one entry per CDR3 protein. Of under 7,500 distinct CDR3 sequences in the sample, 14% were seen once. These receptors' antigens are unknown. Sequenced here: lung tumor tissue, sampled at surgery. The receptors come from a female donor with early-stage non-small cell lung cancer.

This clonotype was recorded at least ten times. The CDR3 region is CASSLTRPVTDTQYF. The CDR3 DNA follows: TGTGCCAGCAGCTTAACCCGACCCGTCACAGATACGCAGTATTTT. The rearrangement joins TRBV11-2 to TRBJ2-3; D not resolved. CDR1 and CDR2 (germline): SGHAT, FQNNGV. Trimming cost V 2 bases and J 2 bases, with 11 bases left between them. This CDR3 is built from 15 residues.

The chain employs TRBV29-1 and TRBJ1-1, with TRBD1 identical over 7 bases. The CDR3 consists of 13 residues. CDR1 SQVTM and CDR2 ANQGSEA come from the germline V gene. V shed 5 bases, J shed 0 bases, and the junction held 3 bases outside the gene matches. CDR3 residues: CSVRGQLNTEAFF. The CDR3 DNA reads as TGCAGCGTTAGGGGACAGCTGAACACTGAAGCTTTCTTT.

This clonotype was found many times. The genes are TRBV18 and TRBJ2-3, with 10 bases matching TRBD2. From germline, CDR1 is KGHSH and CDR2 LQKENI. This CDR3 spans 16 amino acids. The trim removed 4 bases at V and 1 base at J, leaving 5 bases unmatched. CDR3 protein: CASSQTSGERTDTQYF. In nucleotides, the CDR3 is TGTGCCAGCTCACAAACTAGCGGGGAGCGCACAGATACGCAGTATTTT.

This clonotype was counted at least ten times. The CDR3 DNA reads as TGTGCCAGCAGCTCCGGGACCATTGAGGCAGATGGCTACACCTTC. Amino acids: CASSSGTIEADGYTF. This chain links TRBV9 with TRBJ1-2, with D possibly TRBD1 on 5 matching bases. The V end lost 4 bases, the J end lost 6 bases, and 19 bases lay between the germline ends. Germline V gives CDR1 SGDLS, CDR2 YYNGEE. CDR3 size: 15 residues.

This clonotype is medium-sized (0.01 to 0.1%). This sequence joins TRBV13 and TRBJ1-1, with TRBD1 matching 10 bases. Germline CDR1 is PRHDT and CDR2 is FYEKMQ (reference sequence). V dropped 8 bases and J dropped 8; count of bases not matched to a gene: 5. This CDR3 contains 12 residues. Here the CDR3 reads CASYLGQGEAFF. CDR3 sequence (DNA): TGTGCCAGCTATCTGGGACAGGGGGAAGCTTTCTTT.

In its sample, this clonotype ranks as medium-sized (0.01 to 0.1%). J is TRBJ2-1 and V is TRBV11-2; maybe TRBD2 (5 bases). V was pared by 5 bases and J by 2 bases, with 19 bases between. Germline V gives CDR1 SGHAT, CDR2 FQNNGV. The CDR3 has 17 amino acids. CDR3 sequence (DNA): TGTGCCAGCAGCAAAGAGCCCGTAGCGTCGCCCTACAATGAGCAGTTCTTC. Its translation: CASSKEPVASPYNEQFF.

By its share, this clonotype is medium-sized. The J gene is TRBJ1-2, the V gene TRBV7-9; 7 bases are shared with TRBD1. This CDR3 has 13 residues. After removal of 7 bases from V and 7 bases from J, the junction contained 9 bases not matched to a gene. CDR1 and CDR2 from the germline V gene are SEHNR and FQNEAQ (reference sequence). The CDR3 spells CASKRDRDSGYTF. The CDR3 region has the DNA TGTGCCAGCAAAAGAGACAGGGATTCTGGCTACACCTTC.

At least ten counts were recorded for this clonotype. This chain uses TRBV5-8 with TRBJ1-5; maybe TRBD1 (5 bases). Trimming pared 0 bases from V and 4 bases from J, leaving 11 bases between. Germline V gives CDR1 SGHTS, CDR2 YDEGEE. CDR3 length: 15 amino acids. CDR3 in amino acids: CASSLGRDPNQPQHF. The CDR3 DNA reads TGTGCCAGCAGCTTGGGAAGGGACCCGAATCAGCCCCAGCATTTT.

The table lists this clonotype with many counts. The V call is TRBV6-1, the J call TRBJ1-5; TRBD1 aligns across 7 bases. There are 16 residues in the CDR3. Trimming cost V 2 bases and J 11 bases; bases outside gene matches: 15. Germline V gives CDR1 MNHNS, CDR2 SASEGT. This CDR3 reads CASSENWGTAYTTQHF. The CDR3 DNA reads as TGTGCCAGCAGTGAAAATTGGGGGACAGCCTATACGACCCAGCATTTT.

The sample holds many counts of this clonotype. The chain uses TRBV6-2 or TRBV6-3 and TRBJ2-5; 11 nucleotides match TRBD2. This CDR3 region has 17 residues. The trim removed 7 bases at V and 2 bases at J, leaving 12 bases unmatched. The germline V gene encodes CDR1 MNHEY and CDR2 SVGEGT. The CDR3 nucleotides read TGTGCCAGCACCAAGGAGACTAGCGGGGATGGGCAAGAGACCCAGTACTTC. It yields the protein CASTKETSGDGQETQYF.

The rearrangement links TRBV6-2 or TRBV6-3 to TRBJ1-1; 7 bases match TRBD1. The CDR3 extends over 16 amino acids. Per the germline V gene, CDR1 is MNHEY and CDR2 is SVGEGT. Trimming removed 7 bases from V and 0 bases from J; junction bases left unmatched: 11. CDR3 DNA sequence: TGTGCCAGCACCCCTTGGCAGGGGGTTATGAACACTGAAGCTTTCTTT. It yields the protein CASTPWQGVMNTEAFF.

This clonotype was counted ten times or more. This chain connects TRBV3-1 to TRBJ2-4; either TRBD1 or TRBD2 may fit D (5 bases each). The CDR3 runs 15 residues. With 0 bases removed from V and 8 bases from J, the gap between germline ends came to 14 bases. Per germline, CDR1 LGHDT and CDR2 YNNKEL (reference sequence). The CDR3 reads CASSQERGLGDIQYF. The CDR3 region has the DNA TGTGCCAGCAGCCAAGAACGGGGCCTTGGGGACATTCAGTACTTC.

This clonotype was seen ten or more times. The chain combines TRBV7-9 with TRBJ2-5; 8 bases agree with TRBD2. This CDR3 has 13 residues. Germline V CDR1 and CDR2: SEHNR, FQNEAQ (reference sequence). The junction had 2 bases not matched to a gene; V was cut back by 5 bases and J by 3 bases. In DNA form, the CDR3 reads TGTGCCAGCAGCCGGGAGGGGGAAGAGACCCAGTACTTC. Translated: CASSREGEETQYF.

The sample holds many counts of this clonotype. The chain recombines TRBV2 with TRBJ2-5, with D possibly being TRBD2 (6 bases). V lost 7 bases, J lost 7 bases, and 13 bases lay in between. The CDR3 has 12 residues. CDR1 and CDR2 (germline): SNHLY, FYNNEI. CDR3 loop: CASKRASGTQYF. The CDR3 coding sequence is TGTGCCAGCAAGCGGGCCTCCGGGACCCAGTACTTC.

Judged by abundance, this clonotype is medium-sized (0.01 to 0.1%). CDR3 DNA sequence: TGTGCCATCCGACAGTTCTATAATTCACCCCTCCACTTT. It is translated as CAIRQFYNSPLHF. J is TRBJ1-6 and V is TRBV10-3; possible D gene TRBD1, 5 bases. This CDR3 has 13 amino acids. The V end was cut by 8 bases, the J end by 3 bases, with 8 bases between. Germline assignment: CDR1 ENHRY and CDR2 SYGVKD.

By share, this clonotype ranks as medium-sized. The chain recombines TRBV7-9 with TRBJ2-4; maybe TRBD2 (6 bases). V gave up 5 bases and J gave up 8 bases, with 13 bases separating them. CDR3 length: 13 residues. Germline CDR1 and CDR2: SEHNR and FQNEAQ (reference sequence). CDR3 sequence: CASSVGGLDIQYF. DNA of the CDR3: TGTGCCAGCAGCGTGGGGGGACTGGACATTCAGTACTTC.

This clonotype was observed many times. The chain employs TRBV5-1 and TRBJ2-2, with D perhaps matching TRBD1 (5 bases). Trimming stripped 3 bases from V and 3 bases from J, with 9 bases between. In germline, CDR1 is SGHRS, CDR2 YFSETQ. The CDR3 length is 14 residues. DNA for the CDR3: TGCGCCAGCAGCTCCAGGGCGGACACCGGGGAGCTGTTTTTT. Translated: CASSSRADTGELFF.

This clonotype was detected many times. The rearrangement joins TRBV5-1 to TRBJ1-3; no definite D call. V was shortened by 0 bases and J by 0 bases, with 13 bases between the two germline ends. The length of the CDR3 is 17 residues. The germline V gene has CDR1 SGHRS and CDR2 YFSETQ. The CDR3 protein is CASSLGRGPRSGNTIYF. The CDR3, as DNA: TGCGCCAGCAGCTTGGGTCGGGGTCCCCGCTCTGGAAACACCATATATTTT.